This record concerns one T cell receptor (beta chain) sequence. The sample is drawn from a study of shared T cell receptors in the human thymus. Data came from immunoSEQ multiplex PCR; TCRdb stores just in-frame clones and leaves some out. Altogether more than 300,000 clones are present, approximately 95% being singletons, with the ten largest covering 0.02%. This sequence originates from a human donor. The material sequenced was thymocytes.

CDR3 amino acids: CASSLGEGGTYEQYF. The CDR3, as DNA: TGTGCCAGCAGCCTCGGGGAGGGCGGTACCTACGAGCAGTACTTC. J is TRBJ2-7 and V is TRBV11-1; 7 nucleotides agree with TRBD2. Germline-derived CDR1 and CDR2 are SGHAT and FQDESV (reference sequence). J gave up 2 bases and V 5 bases, and 9 bases lay outside the gene matches. The CDR3 loop spans 15 amino acids.